This T cell receptor beta chain was found in a study of blood T cell repertoires in COVID-19. With 3 bases clipped from V and 0 bases from J, the junction kept 5 bases outside the gene matches. The germline V gene has CDR1 SGHTS and CDR2 YDEGEE. This CDR3 region has 16 residues. Here immunoSEQ multiplex PCR was the method, and the copy in TCRdb shows in-frame clones only, minus some. The profile covers around 210,000 clones, with roughly 85% appearing a single time and 5.1% taken by the ten largest. V usage is TRBV5-8 and J usage is TRBJ2-2; 7 bases line up with TRBD2. This clonotype originated in a man aged 45-65 years with COVID-19, enrolled during active disease. The material sequenced was peripheral blood. The CDR3 loop is CASSSIRGANTGELFF. The CDR3 nucleotides are TGTGCCAGCAGCTCAATCCGGGGGGCGAACACCGGGGAGCTGTTTTTT.